The 30 T cell receptor beta chains in this list originate from one sample, sequenced in a study of blood T cell repertoires in COVID-19 (dated by TCRdb to between 2020 and 2021). Library method: the immunoSEQ multiplex PCR assay. The source is immuneACCESS, and TCRdb retained only in-frame sequences with V and J called. Part of the clones is not carried over; for the studies checked, unresolved V genes explain less than half of this, and the remainder is unexplained. Across this sample there are approximately 32,000 clones, with 88% seen only once. Around 5.2% of the sample is held by the ten biggest clonotypes. Sequencing was carried out using peripheral blood. These receptors were collected from a woman between 70 and 85 years old with active COVID-19.

The genes are TRBV4-1 and TRBJ2-6; 7 bases fit TRBD2. From germline, CDR1 is MGHRA and CDR2 YSYEKL. V was clipped by 7 bases and J by 0 bases; unmatched bases: 6. CDR3 length: 16 residues. Here the CDR3 reads CASNRPGGSGANVLTF. DNA of the CDR3: TGCGCCAGCAACCGCCCGGGGGGCTCTGGGGCCAACGTCCTGACTTTC.

There are a few counts of this clone. The chain employs TRBV14 and TRBJ1-2; no definite D call. Germline V lookup: CDR1 SGHDN, CDR2 FVKESK. The CDR3 length is 15 residues. V was clipped by 4 bases and J by 5 bases, with 17 bases between them. The CDR3 protein is CASSPVVEPLYGYTF. For the CDR3, the DNA is TGTGCCAGCAGCCCAGTGGTGGAGCCCTTATATGGCTACACCTTC.

This clone was seen more than once but under ten times. This rearrangement joins TRBV7-2 to TRBJ2-7; no clear D gene. The CDR3 contains 12 residues. V was clipped by 3 bases and J by 3 bases, with 6 bases between them. In germline, CDR1 is SGHTA, CDR2 FQGNSA. CDR3 nucleotide sequence: TGTGCCAGCAGCTTTAGTCGCTACGAGCAGTACTTC. It specifies CASSFSRYEQYF.

The V call is TRBV4-2, the J call TRBJ1-1; D call uncertain. Trimming stripped 5 bases from V and 3 bases from J, with 13 bases between. Looked up from germline, CDR1 is LGHNA and CDR2 is YNFKEQ. There are 14 residues in the CDR3. The CDR3 sequence: CASSDRVEDTEAFF. The CDR3 coding sequence is TGTGCCAGCAGCGACCGGGTAGAGGACACTGAAGCTTTCTTT.

This chain uses TRBV30 with TRBJ1-1; D is unresolved. Germline CDR1 is GTSNPN and CDR2 is SVGIG (reference sequence). This CDR3 comprises 13 residues. Between the trimmed V and J ends, which lost 0 bases and 4 bases, there was a span of 9 bases. CDR3 amino acids: CAWSVSGVTEAFF. The CDR3 DNA is TGTGCCTGGAGTGTCTCCGGGGTCACTGAAGCTTTCTTT.

J is TRBJ1-5 and V is TRBV19; 9 nucleotides agree with TRBD1. The CDR3 has 16 amino acids. Germline trimming cut 9 bases from V and 7 bases from J; bases unmatched to any gene: 16. The germline V gene has CDR1 LNHDA and CDR2 SQIVND (reference sequence). The CDR3 reads CASGTPGTGLGQPQHF. The CDR3 coding sequence is TGTGCCAGCGGAACCCCCGGGACAGGGCTAGGGCAGCCCCAGCATTTT.

This clone was counted a single time. The J gene is TRBJ2-7, the V gene TRBV18, with D possibly matching TRBD2 (6 bases). The CDR3 sequence is 17 residues long. The V and J ends lost 3 bases and 4 bases respectively, with 22 bases between them. Germline V gives CDR1 KGHSH, CDR2 LQKENI. CDR3 DNA: TGTGCCAGCTCACCCACGGGACTGGCGGGCGGACTTTACGAGCAGTACTTC. Its protein product is CASSPTGLAGGLYEQYF.

The V call is TRBV5-6, the J call TRBJ1-4; D is ambiguous. CDR1 is SGHDT and CDR2 is YYEEEE in the germline V gene. The CDR3 runs to 14 residues. Trimming left V 2 bases short and J 0 bases short, with 5 bases between. CDR3 loop: CASSFIATNEKLFF. The CDR3 DNA reads TGTGCCAGCAGCTTTATAGCAACTAATGAAAAACTGTTTTTT.

V usage is TRBV2 and J usage is TRBJ1-2; D call uncertain. This CDR3 spans 11 amino acids. Germline V gene sequence: CDR1 SNHLY, CDR2 FYNNEI. The V gene lost 7 bases and the J gene lost 8 bases, with 11 bases spanning the gap. In nucleotides, the CDR3 is TGTGCCAGCACCCCGACGGGGGGCTACACCTTC. This encodes CASTPTGGYTF.

In its sample, this clone was seen a few times. This chain joins TRBV10-3 and TRBJ1-2; 9 nucleotides align to TRBD1. Trimming took 8 bases from V and 0 from J; bases not matched to a gene: 10. The CDR3 loop spans 16 amino acids. Germline V CDR1 and CDR2: ENHRY, SYGVKD. In nucleotides, the CDR3 is TGTGCCATCCCTCGGGACAGGGACTTTCCTAACTATGGCTACACCTTC. It translates to CAIPRDRDFPNYGYTF.

CDR3 loop: CASSLSAGGRLNEQYF. CDR3 sequence (DNA): TGTGCCAGCAGCTTATCGGCGGGGGGGCGGTTGAACGAGCAGTACTTC. The gene calls are TRBV7-8 and TRBJ2-7, with TRBD2 identical over 9 bases. This CDR3 has 16 amino acids. Trimming cost V 2 bases and J 5 bases; bases outside gene matches: 10. Germline CDR1 is SGHVS and CDR2 is FQNEAQ. Looking up the rest from reference TRBV7-8 and TRBJ2-7 gives the full variable domain: GAGVSQSPRYKVAKRGQDVALRCDPISGHVSLFWYQQALGQGPEFLTYFQNEAQLDKSGLPSDRFFAERPEGSVSTLKIQRTQQEDSAVYLCASSLSAGGRLNEQYFGPGTRLTVT.

This clone has just one count. The chain joins TRBV18 to TRBJ2-1; the D gene is possibly TRBD2 (6 bases). The CDR3 sequence is 15 residues long. Looked up from germline, CDR1 is KGHSH and CDR2 is LQKENI. Trimming removed 4 bases from V and 7 bases from J, with 17 bases in between. The CDR3 protein is CASSQRGAIKNEQFF. CDR3 nucleotide sequence: TGTGCCAGCTCACAGCGCGGGGCAATAAAGAATGAGCAGTTCTTC.

V gene TRBV2 combines with J gene TRBJ2-2; D unresolved. With 4 bases removed from V and 0 bases from J, the gap between germline ends came to 6 bases. Germline V gene data show CDR1 as SNHLY and CDR2 as FYNNEI. The CDR3 length is 14 residues. CDR3 residues: CASSGQTNTGELFF. The CDR3 nucleotides read TGTGCCAGCAGTGGGCAGACGAACACCGGGGAGCTGTTTTTT.

The chain carries TRBV7-2 and TRBJ1-2, with 10 nucleotides matching TRBD1. This CDR3 has 18 amino acids. V was clipped by 5 bases and J by 4 bases; unmatched bases: 16. Germline loops: CDR1 SGHTA, CDR2 FQGNSA. The CDR3 DNA follows: TGTGCCAGCAGCCCCCGGCTAACTCGGGACAGGGGATCCTATGGCTACACCTTC. It encodes CASSPRLTRDRGSYGYTF.

The CDR3 spells CASGRGQDSPLHF. CDR3 in DNA: TGTGCCAGCGGCAGGGGGCAGGATTCACCCCTCCACTTT. This rearrangement joins TRBV9 to TRBJ1-6, with 8 bases lining up with TRBD1. Per germline, CDR1 SGDLS and CDR2 YYNGEE. This CDR3 contains 13 residues. V lost 7 bases, J lost 8 bases, and 5 bases stayed unmatched.

This chain uses TRBV29-1 with TRBJ2-5; 9 bases line up with TRBD1. Losses at the gene ends were 6 bases for V and 4 bases for J; bases not matched to a gene: 9. The CDR3 has 14 amino acids. Germline CDR1 SQVTM, CDR2 ANQGSEA. The CDR3 bases are TGCAGCGTGACAATGGGGACAGGGAGAGAGACCCAGTACTTC. This translates into CSVTMGTGRETQYF. Full variable domain (outside the CDR3, taken from reference TRBV29-1 and TRBJ2-5): SAVISQKPSRDICQRGTSLTIQCQVDSQVTMMFWYRQQPGQSLTLIATANQGSEATYESGFVIDKFPISRPNLTFSTLTVSNMSPEDSSIYLCSVTMGTGRETQYFGPGTRLLVL.

J is TRBJ1-1 and V is TRBV6-2 or TRBV6-3, with a weak D call TRBD1 (6 bases). CDR1 and CDR2 (germline): MNHEY, SVGEGT. V lost 6 bases and J lost 3, with 11 bases in between. The CDR3 extends over 13 amino acids. The CDR3 here is CASSWTVDTEAFF. CDR3 nucleotide sequence: TGTGCCAGCAGCTGGACAGTTGACACTGAAGCTTTCTTT.

This clone has only a few counts. The chain carries TRBV2 and TRBJ1-4, with TRBD1 as a possible D gene (5 bases). Per germline, CDR1 SNHLY and CDR2 FYNNEI. V lost 7 bases, J lost 7 bases, and 10 bases lay in between. The CDR3 sequence is 12 residues long. As DNA, the CDR3 is TGTGCCAGCACCAGGGATCGTGAAAAACTGTTTTTT. Translating it yields CASTRDREKLFF.

This chain joins TRBV28 and TRBJ2-5, with a weak D call TRBD2 (6 bases). The germline gives CDR1 MDHEN, CDR2 SYDVKM. The length of the CDR3 is 13 residues. Trimming took 6 bases from V and 6 from J, leaving 14 bases between them. CDR3 amino acids: CASSQTGLKTQYF. CDR3 in DNA: TGTGCCAGCAGCCAAACAGGACTAAAGACCCAGTACTTC. The entire variable domain, with the rest obtained from reference TRBV28 and TRBJ2-5, is as follows: DVKVTQSSRYLVKRTGEKVFLECVQDMDHENMFWYRQDPGLGLRLIYFSYDVKMKEKGDIPEGYSVSREKKERFSLILESASTNQTSMYLCASSQTGLKTQYFGPGTRLLVL.

The chain carries TRBV9 and TRBJ2-7, with 7 bases identical to TRBD2. CDR3 length equals 12 residues. Germline CDR1 reads SGDLS; CDR2 reads YYNGEE. V shed 5 bases and J 5 bases; nucleotides not matched to a gene: 4. CDR3: CASSLAGDEQYF. The CDR3 bases are TGTGCCAGCAGTCTCGCGGGGGACGAGCAGTACTTC.

The chain is built from TRBV5-4 and TRBJ2-3, with a possible D match to TRBD2 (6 bases). Germline values: CDR1 SGHNT, CDR2 YYREEE (reference sequence). Trimming shortened V by 2 bases and J by 0 bases, and 16 bases separated the two germline ends. CDR3 length: 17 amino acids. The CDR3 nucleotides are TGTGCCAGCAGCTTAGGGGATAGACTAGTGAGCACAGATACGCAGTATTTT. Its translation is CASSLGDRLVSTDTQYF.

The chain combines TRBV5-1 with TRBJ1-1; possible D gene TRBD1, 5 bases. This CDR3 comprises 14 residues. Between the trimmed V and J ends, which lost 4 bases and 1 base, there was a span of 11 bases. Germline-derived CDR1 and CDR2 are SGHRS and YFSETQ. The CDR3 is CASSPQTANTEAFF. The CDR3 DNA reads as TGCGCCAGCAGCCCCCAGACAGCGAACACTGAAGCTTTCTTT.

CDR3 DNA: TGTGCCATCAGTGAGTCCCAGGGCAACGAGCAGTACTTC. Translation gives CAISESQGNEQYF. The gene calls are TRBV10-3 and TRBJ2-7; D may be TRBD1 (5 bases). Germline values: CDR1 ENHRY, CDR2 SYGVKD. The CDR3 extends over 13 amino acids. V was shortened by 0 bases and J by 5 bases, with 8 bases between the two germline ends.

The chain is built from TRBV30 and TRBJ2-7; D remains ambiguous. The V end was cut by 8 bases, the J end by 0 bases, with 14 bases between. Germline assignment: CDR1 GTSNPN and CDR2 SVGIG (reference sequence). CDR3 length: 13 amino acids. The CDR3 is CAGTMAHSYEQYF. In nucleotides, the CDR3 is TGTGCCGGTACTATGGCTCACTCCTACGAGCAGTACTTC.

J is TRBJ2-3 and V is TRBV6-5; no firm D call. Trimming took 2 bases from V and 6 from J, leaving 9 bases between them. The CDR3 is 13 amino acids. Looked up from germline, CDR1 is MNHEY and CDR2 is SVGAGI. The CDR3: CASSYPPRDTQYF. For the CDR3, the DNA is TGTGCCAGCAGTTACCCCCCCCGGGATACGCAGTATTTT.

V is TRBV5-1 and J is TRBJ2-1, with 9 bases that match TRBD1. Germline V lookup: CDR1 SGHRS, CDR2 YFSETQ. V gave up 4 bases and J gave up 2 bases; unmatched junction bases: 4. This CDR3 has 15 amino acids. CDR3 sequence: CASSVQGATYNEQFF. Here the CDR3 DNA reads TGCGCCAGCAGCGTACAGGGGGCTACCTACAATGAGCAGTTCTTC.

V usage is TRBV5-8 and J usage is TRBJ2-5, with 9 bases fitting TRBD2. Germline trimming cut 6 bases from V and 5 bases from J; bases unmatched to any gene: 11. Per germline, CDR1 SGHTS and CDR2 YDEGEE. This CDR3 spans 15 amino acids. DNA for the CDR3: TGTGCCAGCACCCATAACTCCGCGGGGGGGGAGACCCAGTACTTC. This sequence encodes CASTHNSAGGETQYF.

The rearrangement uses TRBV13 and TRBJ2-1, with 9 nucleotides matching TRBD2. Germline lookup yields CDR1 PRHDT and CDR2 FYEKMQ (reference sequence). The CDR3 sequence is 17 residues long. The V and J ends lost 4 bases and 7 bases, in that order; junction bases with no gene match: 14. CDR3 DNA: TGTGCCAGCAGCTACTTGTCCAGCGCGGGGGGGCGGAATGAGCAGTTCTTC. Its protein product is CASSYLSSAGGRNEQFF.

This sequence joins TRBV19 and TRBJ1-6, with a tentative D call TRBD1 (6 bases). V lost 9 bases and J 7 bases, leaving 16 bases between the germline ends. The CDR3 loop spans 14 amino acids. Germline V gives CDR1 LNHDA, CDR2 SQIVND (reference sequence). The CDR3 DNA reads TGTGCCAGCAGGAGCGACAGGCACAATTCACCCCTCCACTTT. Residues: CASRSDRHNSPLHF.

The chain links TRBV19 to TRBJ2-3; 7 nucleotides agree with TRBD1. The CDR3 totals 13 residues. Germline CDR1 reads LNHDA; CDR2 reads SQIVND (reference sequence). V lost 10 bases to trimming and J lost 5 bases; unmatched junction nucleotides: 9. Written as DNA, the CDR3 is TGTGCCACCTCCGGGACAGCGGAAGATACGCAGTATTTT. Translated: CATSGTAEDTQYF.